Listed below are T cell receptor beta chains from one sample, sequenced in a study of blood T cells in healthy people across ages. A single record per CDR3 protein comes from TCRdb applying MiXCR to the 5' RACE reads. Of hundreds of thousands of distinct CDR3 sequences listed, around 20% are singletons. Sample: blood. Source of these receptors: a man in his 70s in good health. The CDR3 runs from the conserved cysteine through the conserved F or W. The D gene is left open where the match is weak. The size entry is marked missing in some rows and otherwise reads once, few, many or a size class.

>TRBD2|TRBV7-9|many|TRBJ2-1
CASSLGLTSGSYNEQFF
TGTGCCAGCAGCTTAGGTTTAACTAGCGGTTCCTACAATGAGCAGTTCTTC
>-|TRBV5-6|few|TRBJ2-1
CASSLAWGTEQFF
TGTGCCAGCAGCTTGGCCTGGGGTACTGAGCAGTTCTTC
>-|TRBV11-2|many|TRBJ2-7
CASSSFRGSSYEQYF
TGTGCCAGCAGCTCTTTTAGGGGGAGCTCCTACGAGCAGTACTTC
>-|TRBV5-8|-|TRBJ2-5
CASSFPGLTQATQYF
TGTGCCAGCAGCTTTCCGGGACTCACCCAGGCGACCCAGTACTTC
>-|TRBV19|-|TRBJ1-4
CASSIAVGGSTYEKLFF
TGTGCCAGTAGTATAGCTGTCGGCGGTTCGACTTATGAAAAACTGTTTTTT
>TRBD1|TRBV7-9|few|TRBJ2-3
CASSSGGQGALDTQYF
TGTGCCAGCAGCTCAGGGGGACAGGGGGCATTGGATACGCAGTATTTT
>-|TRBV20-1|few|TRBJ2-5
CSARDFDPFITQETQYF
TGCAGTGCTAGAGATTTTGACCCCTTCATTACCCAAGAGACCCAGTACTTC
>-|TRBV12-3/TRBV12-4|-|TRBJ1-5
CASRDEGNQPQHF
TGTGCCAGCAGGGACGAAGGCAATCAGCCCCAGCATTTT
>TRBD2|TRBV20-1|-|TRBJ2-1
CSAPTSGREDEQFF
TGCAGTGCTCCCACTAGCGGGAGGGAGGATGAGCAGTTCTTC
>-|TRBV5-1|-|TRBJ2-7
CASSLNEPYEQYF
TGCGCCAGCAGCCTGAACGAACCCTACGAGCAGTACTTC
>TRBD1|TRBV7-9|-|TRBJ2-7
CASSLDRGPRPAYEQYF
TGTGCCAGCAGCCTGGACAGGGGTCCGCGACCTGCCTACGAGCAGTACTTC